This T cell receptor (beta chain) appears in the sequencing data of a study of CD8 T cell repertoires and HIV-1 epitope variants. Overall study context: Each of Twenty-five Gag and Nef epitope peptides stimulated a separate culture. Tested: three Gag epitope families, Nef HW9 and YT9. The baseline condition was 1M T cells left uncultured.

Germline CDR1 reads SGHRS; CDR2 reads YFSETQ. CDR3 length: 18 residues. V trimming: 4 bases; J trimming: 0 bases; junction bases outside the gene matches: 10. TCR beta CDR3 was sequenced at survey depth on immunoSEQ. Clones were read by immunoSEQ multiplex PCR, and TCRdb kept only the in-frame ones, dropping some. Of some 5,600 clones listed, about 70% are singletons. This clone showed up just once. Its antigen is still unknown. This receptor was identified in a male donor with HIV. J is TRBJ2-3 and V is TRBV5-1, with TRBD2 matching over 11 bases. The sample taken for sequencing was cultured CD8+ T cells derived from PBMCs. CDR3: CASSPTSGTTLSTDTQYF. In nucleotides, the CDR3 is TGCGCCAGCAGCCCGACTAGCGGGACCACTCTGAGCACAGATACGCAGTATTTT.